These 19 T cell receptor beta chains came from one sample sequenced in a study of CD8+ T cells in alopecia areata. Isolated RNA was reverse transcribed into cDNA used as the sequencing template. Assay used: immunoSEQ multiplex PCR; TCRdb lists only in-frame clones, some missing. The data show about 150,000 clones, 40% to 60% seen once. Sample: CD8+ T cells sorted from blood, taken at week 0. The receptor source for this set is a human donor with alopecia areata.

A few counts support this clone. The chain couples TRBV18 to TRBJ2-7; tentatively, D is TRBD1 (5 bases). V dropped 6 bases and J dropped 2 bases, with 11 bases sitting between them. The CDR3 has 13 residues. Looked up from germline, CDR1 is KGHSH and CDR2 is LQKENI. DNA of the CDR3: TGTGCCAGCTCCTCGACAGAAACCTACGAGCAGTACTTC. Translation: CASSSTETYEQYF.

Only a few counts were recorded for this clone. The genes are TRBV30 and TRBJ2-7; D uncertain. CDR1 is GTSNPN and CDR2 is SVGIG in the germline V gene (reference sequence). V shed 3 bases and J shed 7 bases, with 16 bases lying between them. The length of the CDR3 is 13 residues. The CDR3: CAWRRDGPFEQYF. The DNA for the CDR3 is TGTGCCTGGAGACGCGACGGTCCTTTTGAGCAGTACTTC.

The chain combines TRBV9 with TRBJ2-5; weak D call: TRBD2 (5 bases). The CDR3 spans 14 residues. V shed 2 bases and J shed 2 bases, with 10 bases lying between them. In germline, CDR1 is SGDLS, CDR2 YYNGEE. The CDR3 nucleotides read TGTGCCAGCAGCGTCGCTAGCTCTCAAGAGACCCAGTACTTC. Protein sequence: CASSVASSQETQYF.

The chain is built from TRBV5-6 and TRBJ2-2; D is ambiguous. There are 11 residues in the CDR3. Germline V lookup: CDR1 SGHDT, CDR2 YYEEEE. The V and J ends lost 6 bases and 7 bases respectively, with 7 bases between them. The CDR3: CASTMGGELFF. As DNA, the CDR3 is TGTGCCAGCACCATGGGCGGGGAGCTGTTTTTT.

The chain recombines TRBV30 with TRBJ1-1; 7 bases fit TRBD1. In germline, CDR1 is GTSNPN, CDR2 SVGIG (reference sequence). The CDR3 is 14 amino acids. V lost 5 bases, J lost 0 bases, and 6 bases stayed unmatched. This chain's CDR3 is CAWQPGQMNTEAFF. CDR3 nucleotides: TGTGCCTGGCAGCCGGGACAGATGAACACTGAAGCTTTCTTT.

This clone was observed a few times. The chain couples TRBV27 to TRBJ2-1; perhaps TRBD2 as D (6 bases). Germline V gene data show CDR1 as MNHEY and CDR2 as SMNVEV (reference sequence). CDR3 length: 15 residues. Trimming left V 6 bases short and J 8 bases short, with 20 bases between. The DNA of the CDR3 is TGTGCCAGCAGACAAAAGGGACTTCCGAAGGATGAGCAGTTCTTC. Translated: CASRQKGLPKDEQFF.

The CDR3 sequence: CSVPLNTEAFF. The CDR3 coding sequence is TGCAGTGTCCCATTGAACACTGAAGCTTTCTTT. V gene TRBV20-1 combines with J gene TRBJ1-1; D unresolved. The CDR3 is 11 amino acids. Trimming stripped 7 bases from V and 0 bases from J, with 6 bases between. Germline CDR1 DFQATT, CDR2 SNEGSKA (reference sequence).

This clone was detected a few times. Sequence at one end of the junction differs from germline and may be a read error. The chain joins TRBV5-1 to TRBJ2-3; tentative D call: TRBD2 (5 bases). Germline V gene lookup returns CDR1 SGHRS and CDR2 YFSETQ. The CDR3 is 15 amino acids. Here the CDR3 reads CASTLFTEGTDTQYF. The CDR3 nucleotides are TGCGCCAGCACCTTGTTTACGGAGGGCACAGATACGCAGTATTTT.

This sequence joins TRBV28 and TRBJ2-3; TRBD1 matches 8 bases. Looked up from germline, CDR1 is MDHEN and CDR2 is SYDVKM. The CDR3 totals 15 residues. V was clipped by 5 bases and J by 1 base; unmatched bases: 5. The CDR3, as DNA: TGTGCCAGCAGTCCCATGACAGGGGGCACAGATACGCAGTATTTT. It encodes CASSPMTGGTDTQYF.

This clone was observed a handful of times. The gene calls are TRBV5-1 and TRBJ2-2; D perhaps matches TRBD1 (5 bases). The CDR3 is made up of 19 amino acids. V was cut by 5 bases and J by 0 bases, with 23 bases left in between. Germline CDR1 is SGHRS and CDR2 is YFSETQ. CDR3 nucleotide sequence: TGCGCCAGCAGGGCGACAGCCGGCCCCGGCCCCTCGAACACCGGGGAGCTGTTTTTT. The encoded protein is CASRATAGPGPSNTGELFF.

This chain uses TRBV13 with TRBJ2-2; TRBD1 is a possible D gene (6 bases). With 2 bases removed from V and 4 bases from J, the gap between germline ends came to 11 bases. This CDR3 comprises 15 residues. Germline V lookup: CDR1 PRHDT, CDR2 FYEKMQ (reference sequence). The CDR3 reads CASSLMGAGTGELFF. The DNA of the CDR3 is TGTGCCAGCAGCTTAATGGGGGCTGGCACCGGGGAGCTGTTTTTT.

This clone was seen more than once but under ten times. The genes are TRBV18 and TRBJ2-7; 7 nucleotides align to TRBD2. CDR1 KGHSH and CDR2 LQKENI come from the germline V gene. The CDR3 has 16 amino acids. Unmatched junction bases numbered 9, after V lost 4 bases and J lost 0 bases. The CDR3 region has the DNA TGTGCCAGCTCACTCTCGGCGGGGGAGATCTCCTACGAGCAGTACTTC. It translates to CASSLSAGEISYEQYF.

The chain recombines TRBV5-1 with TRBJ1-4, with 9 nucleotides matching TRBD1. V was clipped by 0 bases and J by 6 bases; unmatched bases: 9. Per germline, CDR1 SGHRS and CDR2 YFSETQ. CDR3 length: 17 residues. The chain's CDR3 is CASSLGWTGVSDEKLFF. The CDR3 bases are TGCGCCAGCAGCTTGGGATGGACAGGGGTTTCGGATGAAAAACTGTTTTTT.

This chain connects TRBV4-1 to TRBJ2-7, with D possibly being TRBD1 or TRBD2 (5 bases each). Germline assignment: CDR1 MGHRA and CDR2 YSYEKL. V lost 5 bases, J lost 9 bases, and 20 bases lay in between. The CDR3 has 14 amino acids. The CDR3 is CASSDKVWGSGQYF. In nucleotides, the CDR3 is TGCGCCAGCAGCGACAAGGTGTGGGGGTCGGGGCAGTACTTC.

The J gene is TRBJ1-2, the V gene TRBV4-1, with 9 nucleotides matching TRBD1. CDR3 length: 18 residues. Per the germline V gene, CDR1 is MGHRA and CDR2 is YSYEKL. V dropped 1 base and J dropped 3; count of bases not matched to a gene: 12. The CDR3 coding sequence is TGCGCCAGCAGCCAAGCAGGGGACAGGGTAACTCCTGACTATGGCTACACCTTC. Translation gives CASSQAGDRVTPDYGYTF.

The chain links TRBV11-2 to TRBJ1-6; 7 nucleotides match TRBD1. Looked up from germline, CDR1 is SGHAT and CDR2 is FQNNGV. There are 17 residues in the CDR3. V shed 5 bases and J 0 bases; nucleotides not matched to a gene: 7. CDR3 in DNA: TGTGCCAGCAGCCCCGACAGGGCTTACTCCTATAATTCACCCCTCCACTTT. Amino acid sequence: CASSPDRAYSYNSPLHF.

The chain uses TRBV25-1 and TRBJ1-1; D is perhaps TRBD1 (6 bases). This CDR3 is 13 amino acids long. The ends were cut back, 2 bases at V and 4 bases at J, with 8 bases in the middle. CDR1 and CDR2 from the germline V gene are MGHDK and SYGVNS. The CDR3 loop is CASSEQGGTEAFF. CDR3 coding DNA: TGTGCCAGCAGTGAACAAGGGGGCACTGAAGCTTTCTTT.

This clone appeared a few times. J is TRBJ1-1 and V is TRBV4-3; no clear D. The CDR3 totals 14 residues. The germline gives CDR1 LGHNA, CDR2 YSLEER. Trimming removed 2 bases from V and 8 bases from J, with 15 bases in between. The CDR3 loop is CASSQSAGPNEAFF. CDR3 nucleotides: TGCGCCAGCAGCCAATCGGCAGGCCCCAACGAAGCTTTCTTT.

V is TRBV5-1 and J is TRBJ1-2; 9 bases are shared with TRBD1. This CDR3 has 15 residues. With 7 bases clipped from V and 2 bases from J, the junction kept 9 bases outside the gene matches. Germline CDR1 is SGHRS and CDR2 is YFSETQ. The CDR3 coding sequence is TGCGCCAGCTGTGTCGGACAGGGGTCCAACTATGGCTACACCTTC. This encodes CASCVGQGSNYGYTF.